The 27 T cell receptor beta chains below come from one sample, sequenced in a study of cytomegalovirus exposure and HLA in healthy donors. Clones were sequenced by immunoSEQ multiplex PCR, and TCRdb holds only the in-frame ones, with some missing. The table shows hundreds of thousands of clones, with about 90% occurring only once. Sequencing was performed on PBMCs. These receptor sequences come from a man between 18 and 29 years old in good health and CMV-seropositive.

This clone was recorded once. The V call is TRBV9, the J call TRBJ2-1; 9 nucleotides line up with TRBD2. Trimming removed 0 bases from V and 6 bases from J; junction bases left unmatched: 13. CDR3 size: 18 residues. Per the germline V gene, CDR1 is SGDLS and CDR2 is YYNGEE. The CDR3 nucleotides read TGTGCCAGCAGCGTAGACCCTCCGCTAGCGGGGCCCCTCAATGAGCAGTTCTTC. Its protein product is CASSVDPPLAGPLNEQFF. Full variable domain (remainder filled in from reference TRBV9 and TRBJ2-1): DSGVTQTPKHLITATGQRVTLRCSPRSGDLSVYWYQQSLDQGLQFLIQYYNGEERAKGNILERFSAQQFPDLHSELNLSSLELGDSALYFCASSVDPPLAGPLNEQFFGPGTRLTVL.

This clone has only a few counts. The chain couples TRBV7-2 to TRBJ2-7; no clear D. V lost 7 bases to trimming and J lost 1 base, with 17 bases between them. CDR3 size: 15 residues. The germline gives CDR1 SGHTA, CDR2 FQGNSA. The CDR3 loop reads CASTPRGSGSYEQYF. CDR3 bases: TGTGCCAGCACCCCCAGAGGTAGTGGGTCCTACGAGCAGTACTTC.

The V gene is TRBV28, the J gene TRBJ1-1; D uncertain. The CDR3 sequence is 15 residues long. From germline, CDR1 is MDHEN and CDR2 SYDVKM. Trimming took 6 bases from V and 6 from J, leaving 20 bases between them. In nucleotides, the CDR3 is TGTGCCAGCAGCTACCCGATGTTAGGGCTCTCTGAAGCTTTCTTT. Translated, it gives CASSYPMLGLSEAFF.

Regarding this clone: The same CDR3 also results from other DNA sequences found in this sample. The CDR3 here is CASSYGQGNYGYTF. CDR3 nucleotide sequence: TGTGCCAGCAGTTACGGCCAGGGAAACTATGGCTACACCTTC. This chain connects TRBV6-5 to TRBJ1-2; tentative D call: TRBD1 (5 bases). CDR3 length equals 14 residues. CDR1 and CDR2 from the germline V gene are MNHEY and SVGAGI. Trimming removed 2 bases at V and 2 bases at J, with 9 bases between.

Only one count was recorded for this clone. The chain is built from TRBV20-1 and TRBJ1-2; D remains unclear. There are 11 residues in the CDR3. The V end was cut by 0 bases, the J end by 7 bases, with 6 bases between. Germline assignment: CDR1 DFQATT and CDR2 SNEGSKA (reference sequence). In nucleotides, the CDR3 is TGCAGTGCTAGAGATACCGGTGGCTACACCTTC. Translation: CSARDTGGYTF.

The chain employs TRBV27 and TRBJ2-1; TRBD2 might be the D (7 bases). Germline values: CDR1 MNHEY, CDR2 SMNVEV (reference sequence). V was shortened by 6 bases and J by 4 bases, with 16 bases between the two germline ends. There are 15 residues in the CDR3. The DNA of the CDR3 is TGTGCCAGCAGCCGAGGGGGGGTTTTGTACAATGAGCAGTTCTTC. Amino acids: CASSRGGVLYNEQFF.

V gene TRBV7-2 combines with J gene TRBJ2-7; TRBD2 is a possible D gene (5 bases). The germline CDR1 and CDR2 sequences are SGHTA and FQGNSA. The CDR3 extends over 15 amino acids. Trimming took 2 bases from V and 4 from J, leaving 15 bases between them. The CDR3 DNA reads TGTGCCAGCAGCTTATTCACCGGCGGGTTGTACGAGCAGTACTTC. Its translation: CASSLFTGGLYEQYF.

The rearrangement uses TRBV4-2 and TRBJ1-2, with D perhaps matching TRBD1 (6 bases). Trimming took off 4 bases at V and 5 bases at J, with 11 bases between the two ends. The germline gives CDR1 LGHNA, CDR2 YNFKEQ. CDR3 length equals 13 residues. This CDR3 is CASSLDSRYGYTF. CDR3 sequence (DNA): TGTGCCAGCAGCCTGGACAGCCGGTATGGCTACACCTTC.

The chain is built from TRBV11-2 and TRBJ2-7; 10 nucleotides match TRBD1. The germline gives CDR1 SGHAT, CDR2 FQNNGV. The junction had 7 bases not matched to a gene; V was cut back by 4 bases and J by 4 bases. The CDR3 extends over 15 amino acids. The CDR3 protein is CASSSRGQGFYEQYF. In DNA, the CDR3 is TGTGCCAGCAGCTCCCGGGGACAGGGGTTTTACGAGCAGTACTTC.

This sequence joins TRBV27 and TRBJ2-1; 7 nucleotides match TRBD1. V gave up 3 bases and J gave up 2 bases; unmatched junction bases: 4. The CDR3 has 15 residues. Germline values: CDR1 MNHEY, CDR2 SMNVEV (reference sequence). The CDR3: CASSFRGNAYNEQFF. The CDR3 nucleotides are TGTGCCAGCAGTTTCAGGGGGAACGCCTACAATGAGCAGTTCTTC.

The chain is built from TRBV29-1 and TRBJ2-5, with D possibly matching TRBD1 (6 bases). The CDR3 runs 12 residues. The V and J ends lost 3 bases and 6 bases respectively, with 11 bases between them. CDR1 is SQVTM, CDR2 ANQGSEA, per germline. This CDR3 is CSVDGRGKTQYF. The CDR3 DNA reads TGCAGCGTTGACGGCAGGGGAAAGACCCAGTACTTC.

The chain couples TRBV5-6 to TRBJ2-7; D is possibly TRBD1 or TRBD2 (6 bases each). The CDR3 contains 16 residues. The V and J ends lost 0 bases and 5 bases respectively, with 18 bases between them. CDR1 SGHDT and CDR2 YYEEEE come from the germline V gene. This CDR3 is CASSLEQGRIRDEQYF. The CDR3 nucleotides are TGTGCCAGCAGCTTGGAGCAGGGGAGGATTCGCGACGAGCAGTACTTC.

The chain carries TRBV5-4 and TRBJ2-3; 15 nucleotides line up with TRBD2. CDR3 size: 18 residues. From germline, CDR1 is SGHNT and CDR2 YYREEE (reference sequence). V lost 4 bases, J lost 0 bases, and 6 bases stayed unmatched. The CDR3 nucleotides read TGTGCCAGCAGCCGAGGGACTAGCGGGAGGACTAGCACAGATACGCAGTATTTT. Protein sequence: CASSRGTSGRTSTDTQYF.

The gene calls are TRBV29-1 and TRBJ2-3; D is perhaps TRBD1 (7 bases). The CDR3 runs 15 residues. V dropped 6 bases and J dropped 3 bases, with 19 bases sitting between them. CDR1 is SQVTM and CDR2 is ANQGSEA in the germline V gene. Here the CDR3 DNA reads TGCAGCGTAATCCCGGGGGACAGTGGGACAGATACGCAGTATTTT. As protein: CSVIPGDSGTDTQYF.

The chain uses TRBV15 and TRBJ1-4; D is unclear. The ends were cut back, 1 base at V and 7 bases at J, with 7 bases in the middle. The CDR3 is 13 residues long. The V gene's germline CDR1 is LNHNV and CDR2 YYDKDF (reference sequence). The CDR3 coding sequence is TGTGCCACCAGCAGAGGGGTGGCTGAAAAACTGTTTTTT. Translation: CATSRGVAEKLFF. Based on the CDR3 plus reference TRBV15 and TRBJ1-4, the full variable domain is DAMVIQNPRYQVTQFGKPVTLSCSQTLNHNVMYWYQQKSSQAPKLLFHYYDKDFNNEADTPDNFQSRRPNTSFCFLDIRSPGLGDTAMYLCATSRGVAEKLFFGSGTQLSVL.

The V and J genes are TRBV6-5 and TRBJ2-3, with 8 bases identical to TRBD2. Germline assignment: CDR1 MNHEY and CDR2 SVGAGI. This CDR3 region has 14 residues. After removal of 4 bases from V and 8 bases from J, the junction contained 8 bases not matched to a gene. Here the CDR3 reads CASSLSGSLSTQYF. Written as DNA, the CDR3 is TGTGCCAGCAGTTTGAGCGGGAGTTTGTCTACGCAGTATTTT.

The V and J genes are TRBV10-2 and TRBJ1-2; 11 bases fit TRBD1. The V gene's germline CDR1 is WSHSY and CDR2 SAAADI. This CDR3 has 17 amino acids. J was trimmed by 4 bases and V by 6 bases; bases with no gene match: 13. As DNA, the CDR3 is TGCGCCAGCAGGAGGACAGGGGGCGTTTTTCGCTCCTATGGCTACACCTTC. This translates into CASRRTGGVFRSYGYTF.

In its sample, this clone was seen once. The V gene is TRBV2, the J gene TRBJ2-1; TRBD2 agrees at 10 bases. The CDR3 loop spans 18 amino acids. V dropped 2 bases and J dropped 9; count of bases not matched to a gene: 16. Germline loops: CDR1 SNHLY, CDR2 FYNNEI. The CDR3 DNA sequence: TGTGCCAGCAGTGAATTGTGGCGTGGAGCGGGAGGGCTAGGTGAGCAGTTCTTC. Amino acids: CASSELWRGAGGLGEQFF.

The chain's CDR3 is CASSKTYEQYF. The CDR3 nucleotides read TGTGCCAGCAGTAAAACCTACGAGCAGTACTTC. The gene calls are TRBV2 and TRBJ2-7, with D unclear. Germline lookup yields CDR1 SNHLY and CDR2 FYNNEI. V was cut by 5 bases and J by 2 bases, with 4 bases left in between. The CDR3 is made up of 11 amino acids.

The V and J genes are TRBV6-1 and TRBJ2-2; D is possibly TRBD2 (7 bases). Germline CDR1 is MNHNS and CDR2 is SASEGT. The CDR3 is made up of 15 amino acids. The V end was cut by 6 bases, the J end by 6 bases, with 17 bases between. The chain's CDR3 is CASSHQGREAGELFF. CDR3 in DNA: TGTGCCAGCAGCCACCAGGGGAGGGAAGCCGGGGAGCTGTTTTTT.

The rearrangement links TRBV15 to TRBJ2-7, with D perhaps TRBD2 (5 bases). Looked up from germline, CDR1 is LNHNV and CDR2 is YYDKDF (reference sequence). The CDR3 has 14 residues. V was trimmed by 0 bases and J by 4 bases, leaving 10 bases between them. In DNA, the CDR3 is TGTGCCACCAGCAGAGAAACGGGGAGTTACGAGCAGTACTTC. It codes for CATSRETGSYEQYF.

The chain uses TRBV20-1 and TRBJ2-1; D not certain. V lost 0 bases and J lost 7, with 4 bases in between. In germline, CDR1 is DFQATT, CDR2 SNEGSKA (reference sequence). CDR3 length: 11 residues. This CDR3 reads CSARDRNEQFF. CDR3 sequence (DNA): TGCAGTGCTAGAGATCGTAATGAGCAGTTCTTC.

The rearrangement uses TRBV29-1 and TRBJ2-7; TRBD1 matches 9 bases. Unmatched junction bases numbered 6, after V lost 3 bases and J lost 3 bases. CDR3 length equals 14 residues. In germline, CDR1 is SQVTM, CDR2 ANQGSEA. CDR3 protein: CSVDGTGNNYEQYF. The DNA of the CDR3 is TGCAGCGTTGACGGGACAGGGAACAACTACGAGCAGTACTTC.

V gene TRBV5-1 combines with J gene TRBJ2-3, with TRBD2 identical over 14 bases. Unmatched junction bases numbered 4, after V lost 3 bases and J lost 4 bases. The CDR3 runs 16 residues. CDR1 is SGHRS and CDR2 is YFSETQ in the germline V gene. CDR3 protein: CASSWTSGRFPDTQYF. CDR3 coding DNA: TGCGCCAGCAGCTGGACTAGCGGGAGGTTCCCAGATACGCAGTATTTT.

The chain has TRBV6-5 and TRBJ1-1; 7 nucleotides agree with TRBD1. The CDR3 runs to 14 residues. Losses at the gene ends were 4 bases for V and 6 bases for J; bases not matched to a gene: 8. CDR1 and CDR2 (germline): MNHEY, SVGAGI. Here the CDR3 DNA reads TGTGCCAGCAGTTCCAACCGGGACAGCCCTGAAGCTTTCTTT. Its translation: CASSSNRDSPEAFF.

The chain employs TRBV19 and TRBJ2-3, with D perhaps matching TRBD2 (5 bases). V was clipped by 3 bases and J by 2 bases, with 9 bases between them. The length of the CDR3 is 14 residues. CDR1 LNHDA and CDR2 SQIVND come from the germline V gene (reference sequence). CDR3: CASSMVRVTDTQYF. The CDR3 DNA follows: TGTGCCAGTAGTATGGTGAGGGTCACAGATACGCAGTATTTT.

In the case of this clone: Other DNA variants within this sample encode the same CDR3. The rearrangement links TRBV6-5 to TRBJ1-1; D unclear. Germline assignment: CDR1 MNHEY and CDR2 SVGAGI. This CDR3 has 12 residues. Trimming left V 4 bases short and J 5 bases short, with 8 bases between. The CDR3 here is CASSWTGTEAFF. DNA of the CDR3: TGTGCCAGCAGTTGGACTGGGACTGAAGCTTTCTTT.